Detailed here is one TCR beta chain. Its antigen is currently unknown. The sample comes from a study of T cells in Graves' hyperthyroidism and ophthalmopathy. Study details: Before any treatment, at initial diagnosis, peripheral blood was collected. Study-wide points: The blood repertoire included most of the expanded thyroid clonotypes above 0.001.

The CDR3 has 14 amino acids. Trimming took 5 bases from V and 6 from J, leaving 11 bases between them. The germline CDR1 and CDR2 sequences are MNHNS and SASEGT. TCR beta CDR3 regions were amplified from RNA transcripts. The TCR CDR3 was amplified in a first-round RT-PCR using the HTBI primer set. TCRdb passed the multiplex PCR reads through MiXCR, listing each CDR3 protein once. The data contain approximately 400,000 distinct CDR3 sequences, roughly 13% of them singletons. The V and J genes are TRBV6-1 and TRBJ1-6; possibly TRBD1 for D (5 bases). This TCR came from a man in his fifties with Graves' ophthalmopathy. The sample was blood. CDR3 sequence: CASSRDWGNSPLHF. For the CDR3, the DNA is TGTGCCAGCAGTAGGGACTGGGGTAATTCACCCCTCCACTTT.